Listed below are T cell receptor beta chains from one sample, sequenced in a study of T cell responses to AZD1222 COVID-19 vaccine. The table came from immunoSEQ multiplex PCR; TCRdb's copy has only in-frame clones and leaves some out. This sample has 150,000 to 250,000 clones, with 90% to 95% found just once. Sequencing was performed on peripheral blood, taken 28 days after the second AZD1222 dose. All receptors come from an adult who received the AZD1222 COVID-19 vaccine. Each CDR3 is given without its conserved first and last residue. Size is omitted from some rows. Given values are once, few, many or a class for expanded clones.

j_call clone_size v_call cdr3_aa
TRBJ2-3 - TRBV7-2 ASSLQGGNMNTQY
TRBJ1-4 once TRBV27 ASSPTEITTNEKLF
TRBJ2-5 - TRBV5-1 ASSSGLAGSQETQY
TRBJ1-5 - TRBV30 AWSGGGQVPRPQH
TRBJ2-7 - TRBV19 ATSDRLAGVGEQY
TRBJ2-1 - TRBV10-1 ASSESLGTSYNEQF
TRBJ2-1 - TRBV5-1 ASSLTWTSGHEQF
TRBJ2-1 - TRBV28 ASSLGLAGTYNEQF
TRBJ1-1 - TRBV9 ASSVGSRGTEAF
TRBJ2-2 - TRBV28 ASSPAREVNTGELF
TRBJ1-4 - TRBV5-6 ASSLRRVGEKLF
TRBJ2-7 - TRBV4-1 ASSQVDYEQY
TRBJ1-5 once TRBV7-7 ASSLAWGQPQH
TRBJ1-6 - TRBV5-6 ASTITGGAYNSPLH
TRBJ1-5 once TRBV2 ASKTGGTNQPQH
TRBJ2-5 - TRBV14 ASSQALLGTQY
TRBJ1-5 - TRBV7-9 ASSSQGPPQH
TRBJ2-5 - TRBV5-6 ASSLRETQY
TRBJ1-6 - TRBV4-1 ASSRKGAESSPLH
TRBJ1-2 - TRBV6-5 ASSYHNSGPSGYT
TRBJ1-2 - TRBV3-1/TRBV3-2 ASSHPRTAYGYT
TRBJ1-4 - TRBV27 ASGYRDVVVTNEKLF
TRBJ1-1 - TRBV6-1 ASSEGGTVRAF
TRBJ2-1 - TRBV6-5 ASTSSSGSNEQF
TRBJ2-1 - TRBV4-1 ASSQGGSLYNEQF
TRBJ2-1 once TRBV7-9 ASSLGSGGTYNEQF
TRBJ2-1 once TRBV7-3 ASSSTGLAGENEQF
TRBJ2-1 - TRBV20-1 SASRRDEQF
TRBJ1-2 - TRBV6-6 ASRGDTHRDT
TRBJ2-3 - TRBV3-1/TRBV3-2 ASSQDRAGGGTDTQY
TRBJ2-3 - TRBV3-1/TRBV3-2 ASSQGLDTRTDTQY
TRBJ1-6 - TRBV14 ASSQVFNYNSPLH
TRBJ1-4 few TRBV1 TSNRQKLF
TRBJ2-7 - TRBV11-2 ASSLTSGRSRVPGEQY
TRBJ1-5 - TRBV9 ASAQGVGNQPQH
TRBJ2-2 - TRBV7-3 ASSLGNPGLAGAGELF
TRBJ1-3 - TRBV3-1/TRBV3-2 ASSPGRVNTIY
TRBJ1-1 - TRBV29-1 SVTAPTNTEAF
TRBJ2-7 - TRBV5-4 ASSLAGLPYEQY
TRBJ2-2 few TRBV2 ASSPLAGAGTGELF
TRBJ2-3 few TRBV25-1 ASKQSGRSTDTQY